The 22 T cell receptor beta chains presented below share a single source sample, sequenced in a study of CD8+ T cells in alopecia areata. RNA extraction and reverse transcription yielded cDNA as sequencing template. Data came from immunoSEQ multiplex PCR; TCRdb stores just in-frame clones and leaves some out. The profile shows 65,000 to 75,000 clones, roughly 44% of them singletons. The sample consisted of CD8+ T cells sorted from blood, taken at week 0. The receptors originated from a human donor with alopecia areata.

The chain joins TRBV29-1 to TRBJ2-7; D gene ambiguous. The germline V gene has CDR1 SQVTM and CDR2 ANQGSEA. The germline V and J ends were trimmed by 7 bases and 4 bases, with 5 bases remaining between them. This CDR3 has 9 amino acids. As DNA, the CDR3 is TGCAGCGCCAGTTACGAGCAGTACTTC. Its protein product is CSASYEQYF.

The V call is TRBV10-2, the J call TRBJ1-4; no firm D call. The germline V and J ends were trimmed by 6 bases and 0 bases, with 8 bases remaining between them. The CDR3 totals 14 residues. Germline lookup yields CDR1 WSHSY and CDR2 SAAADI. CDR3: CASRGRATNEKLFF. CDR3 bases: TGCGCCAGCAGGGGCAGAGCAACTAATGAAAAACTGTTTTTT.

The V call is TRBV27, the J call TRBJ2-5, with D possibly matching TRBD2 (7 bases). CDR1 and CDR2 (germline): MNHEY, SMNVEV (reference sequence). The ends were cut back, 6 bases at V and 4 bases at J, with 24 bases in the middle. CDR3 size: 17 residues. DNA of the CDR3: TGTGCCAGCAGGCCGTTACCGAGGAGGGGGGGGCCAGAGACCCAGTACTTC. It codes for CASRPLPRRGGPETQYF.

This clone was detected only a few times. The V call is TRBV10-3, the J call TRBJ2-1, with 8 bases matching TRBD2. This CDR3 has 16 amino acids. The ends lost 11 bases at V and 0 bases at J; junction bases unmatched: 12. Germline V gene data show CDR1 as ENHRY and CDR2 as SYGVKD. The CDR3 loop reads CASPISGASSYNEQFF. The DNA for the CDR3 is TGTGCCTCGCCTATTAGCGGGGCCTCCTCCTACAATGAGCAGTTCTTC.

The rearrangement uses TRBV30 and TRBJ2-5; 7 nucleotides agree with TRBD1. Germline V gene data show CDR1 as GTSNPN and CDR2 as SVGIG (reference sequence). V shed 2 bases, J shed 2 bases, and the junction held 5 bases outside the gene matches. The CDR3 runs 14 residues. The CDR3 DNA reads as TGTGCCTGGAGTTCAGGGACAGCACAAGAGACCCAGTACTTC. Amino acids: CAWSSGTAQETQYF.

J is TRBJ1-2 and V is TRBV2; perhaps TRBD1 as D (5 bases). Germline CDR1 reads SNHLY; CDR2 reads FYNNEI. The CDR3 consists of 13 residues. The ends were cut back, 7 bases at V and 2 bases at J, with 11 bases in the middle. The CDR3 coding sequence is TGTGCCAGCATCCCGGGACCCAACTATGGCTACACCTTC. Its translation: CASIPGPNYGYTF.

This clone has more than one count but fewer than ten. The rearrangement joins TRBV7-3 to TRBJ2-2; possible D gene TRBD1, 5 bases. The CDR3 has 17 residues. Trimming left V 6 bases short and J 1 base short, with 18 bases between. CDR1 SGHTA and CDR2 FQGTGA come from the germline V gene. CDR3 in DNA: TGTGCCAGCAGTTGGAACGTAGGGGATAGGAACACCGGGGAGCTGTTTTTT. Protein: CASSWNVGDRNTGELFF.

This chain connects TRBV30 to TRBJ1-1; D ambiguous. Between the trimmed V and J ends, which lost 2 bases and 5 bases, there was a span of 9 bases. Germline V lookup: CDR1 GTSNPN, CDR2 SVGIG (reference sequence). The CDR3 runs to 12 residues. The CDR3 DNA reads TGTGCCTGGAGTCCCACGGGGACTGAAGCTTTCTTT. Its translation is CAWSPTGTEAFF.

V gene TRBV29-1 combines with J gene TRBJ1-1, with D hard to call. With 5 bases removed from V and 0 bases from J, the gap between germline ends came to 7 bases. This CDR3 region has 12 residues. CDR1 is SQVTM and CDR2 is ANQGSEA in the germline V gene. CDR3 sequence: CSVWQMNTEAFF. In DNA form, the CDR3 reads TGCAGCGTTTGGCAAATGAACACTGAAGCTTTCTTT.

The genes are TRBV30 and TRBJ2-5; perhaps TRBD2 as D (5 bases). This CDR3 region has 15 residues. Trimming took 0 bases from V and 5 from J, leaving 16 bases between them. The germline gives CDR1 GTSNPN, CDR2 SVGIG (reference sequence). CDR3 bases: TGTGCCTGGAGTGTACGGCGTCGGGAAACGGAGACCCAGTACTTC. This codes for CAWSVRRRETETQYF.

The chain links TRBV6-1 to TRBJ1-2; the D is unclear. This CDR3 has 11 amino acids. The germline V gene has CDR1 MNHNS and CDR2 SASEGT. Between the trimmed V and J ends, which lost 3 bases and 14 bases, there was a span of 13 bases. CDR3 sequence reads: CASSEVVSTTF. The CDR3 nucleotides are TGTGCCAGCAGTGAGGTAGTCTCTACAACCTTC.

The V call is TRBV29-1, the J call TRBJ1-1; D unresolved. CDR1 and CDR2 (germline): SQVTM, ANQGSEA. Trimming took off 0 bases at V and 7 bases at J, with 12 bases between the two ends. The CDR3 consists of 13 residues. The CDR3 DNA is TGCAGCGTTGAAGATAATGGGCCAAGTGAAGCTTTCTTT. This translates into CSVEDNGPSEAFF.

This rearrangement joins TRBV30 to TRBJ2-5; a possible D gene is TRBD2 (6 bases). V was shortened by 4 bases and J by 11 bases, with 20 bases between the two germline ends. CDR3 length: 13 residues. Germline V gene sequence: CDR1 GTSNPN, CDR2 SVGIG (reference sequence). The CDR3 bases are TGTGCCTGGAACTTCGGGGGAACGGGAGAGCAGTACTTC. Protein sequence: CAWNFGGTGEQYF.

The genes are TRBV29-1 and TRBJ2-7, with D possibly matching TRBD2 (6 bases). The V and J ends lost 6 bases and 2 bases respectively, with 17 bases between them. Germline CDR1 is SQVTM and CDR2 is ANQGSEA. The length of the CDR3 is 14 residues. The CDR3 DNA is TGCAGCGTGAGCGGTGGGGGGTATGCCTACGAGCAGTACTTC. This gives the protein CSVSGGGYAYEQYF.

This clone has at least ten counts. This chain uses TRBV4-1 with TRBJ2-1; weak D call: TRBD2 (5 bases). The V gene lost 3 bases and the J gene lost 12 bases, with 12 bases spanning the gap. The CDR3 extends over 12 amino acids. CDR1 is MGHRA, CDR2 YSYEKL, per germline. The CDR3 reads CASSHRQGGQFF. The CDR3 nucleotides are TGCGCCAGCAGCCATCGTCAAGGAGGGCAGTTCTTC.

To note about this clone: The sample has other DNA sequences that encode this CDR3 too. The V and J genes are TRBV27 and TRBJ2-1; 7 bases are shared with TRBD2. The CDR3 consists of 14 residues. CDR1 is MNHEY, CDR2 SMNVEV, per germline (reference sequence). V lost 2 bases and J lost 3; bases outside the gene matches: 1. The CDR3 bases are TGTGCCAGCAGTTTAGGCGGGAGCTACAATGAGCAGTTCTTC. Its translation is CASSLGGSYNEQFF.

The V call is TRBV15, the J call TRBJ2-7; perhaps TRBD1 as D (6 bases). Germline V CDR1 and CDR2: LNHNV, YYDKDF (reference sequence). CDR3 length: 15 amino acids. V lost 0 bases to trimming and J lost 6 bases, with 15 bases between them. CDR3 in amino acids: CATSRDRGTRGEQYF. The CDR3 DNA follows: TGTGCCACCAGCAGAGATCGAGGGACCAGGGGCGAGCAGTACTTC. The variable domain in full, completed from reference TRBV15 and TRBJ2-7, reads DAMVIQNPRYQVTQFGKPVTLSCSQTLNHNVMYWYQQKSSQAPKLLFHYYDKDFNNEADTPDNFQSRRPNTSFCFLDIRSPGLGDTAMYLCATSRDRGTRGEQYFGPGTRLTVT.

Only a few counts were recorded for this clone. This chain connects TRBV29-1 to TRBJ2-3, with 8 nucleotides matching TRBD1. The CDR3 has 14 amino acids. Germline CDR1 SQVTM, CDR2 ANQGSEA. The J segment lost 2 bases and the V segment lost 8 bases, leaving 9 bases of the junction unmatched. In DNA form, the CDR3 reads TGCAGCACCTCTTCAGGGGGCCCCACAGATACGCAGTATTTT. This encodes CSTSSGGPTDTQYF.

This chain links TRBV28 with TRBJ2-5; D ambiguous. Per germline, CDR1 MDHEN and CDR2 SYDVKM. The CDR3 spans 13 residues. The ends were cut back, 3 bases at V and 3 bases at J, with 8 bases in the middle. The CDR3 nucleotides are TGTGCCAGCAGTTTGGATCCAAAAGAGACCCAGTACTTC. This codes for CASSLDPKETQYF.

This clone was found a few times. The gene calls are TRBV27 and TRBJ1-1; D is uncertain. CDR3 length: 13 residues. Germline CDR1 reads MNHEY; CDR2 reads SMNVEV (reference sequence). Trimming removed 3 bases at V and 4 bases at J, with 9 bases between. The CDR3 DNA sequence: TGTGCCAGCAGTTTGGGCGTCGGCACTGAAGCTTTCTTT. Its translation is CASSLGVGTEAFF.

There are a few counts of this clone. CDR3 DNA sequence: TGTGCCAGCAGTTACGGGGGGGGAAACATTCAGTACTTC. Protein product: CASSYGGGNIQYF. The chain recombines TRBV6-5 with TRBJ2-4, with 7 bases fitting TRBD2. The V gene's germline CDR1 is MNHEY and CDR2 SVGAGI. The CDR3 loop spans 13 amino acids. V shed 2 bases, J shed 6 bases, and the junction held 1 base outside the gene matches.

CDR3 nucleotide sequence: TGCAGCGTTGAAGATCCTCCGGGGGGATACAATGAGCAGTTCTTC. This encodes CSVEDPPGGYNEQFF. The chain links TRBV29-1 to TRBJ2-1; 7 bases map to TRBD2. The germline V gene has CDR1 SQVTM and CDR2 ANQGSEA. After removal of 0 bases from V and 4 bases from J, the junction contained 6 bases not matched to a gene. The CDR3 runs 15 residues.